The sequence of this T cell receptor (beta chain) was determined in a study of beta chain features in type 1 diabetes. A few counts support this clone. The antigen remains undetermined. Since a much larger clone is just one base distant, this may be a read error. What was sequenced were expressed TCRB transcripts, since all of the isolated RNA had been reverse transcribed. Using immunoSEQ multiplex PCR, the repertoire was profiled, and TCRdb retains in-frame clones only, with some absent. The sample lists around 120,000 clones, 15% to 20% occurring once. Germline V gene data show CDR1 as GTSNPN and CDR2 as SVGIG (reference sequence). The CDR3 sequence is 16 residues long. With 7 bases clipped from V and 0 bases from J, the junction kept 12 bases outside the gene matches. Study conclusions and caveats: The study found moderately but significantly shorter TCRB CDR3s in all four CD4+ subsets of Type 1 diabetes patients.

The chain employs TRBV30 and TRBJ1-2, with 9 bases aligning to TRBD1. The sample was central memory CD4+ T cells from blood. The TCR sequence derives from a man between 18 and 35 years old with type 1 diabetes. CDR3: CALTRDRALANYGYTF. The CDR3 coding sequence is TGTGCCTTAACTCGGGACAGGGCGCTAGCTAACTATGGCTACACCTTC.